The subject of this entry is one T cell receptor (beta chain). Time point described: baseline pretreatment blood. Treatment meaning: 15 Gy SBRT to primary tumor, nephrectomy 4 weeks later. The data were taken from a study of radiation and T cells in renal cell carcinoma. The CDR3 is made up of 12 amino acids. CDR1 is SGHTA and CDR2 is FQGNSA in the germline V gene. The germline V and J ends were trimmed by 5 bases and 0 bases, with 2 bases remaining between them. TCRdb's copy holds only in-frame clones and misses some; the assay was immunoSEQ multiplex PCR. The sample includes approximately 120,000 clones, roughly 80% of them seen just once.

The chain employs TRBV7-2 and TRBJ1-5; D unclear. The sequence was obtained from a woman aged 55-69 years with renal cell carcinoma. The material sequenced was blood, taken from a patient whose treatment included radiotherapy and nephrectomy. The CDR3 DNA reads TGTGCCAGCAGCAATAGCAATCAGCCCCAGCATTTT. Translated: CASSNSNQPQHF.